The rows below give T cell receptor beta chains drawn from one sample of a study of blood T cell repertoires in COVID-19. The repertoire was sequenced with immunoSEQ multiplex PCR; TCRdb's copy has only in-frame clones and lacks some. This sample has a few hundred thousand clones, with about 91% found just once. The sample was PBMCs or T cells enriched from blood (not recorded which). The receptors originated from a woman younger than 35 who had recovered from COVID-19. Each CDR3 is given with its conserved first and last residue. The D gene is left open where the match is weak. Not every row has a clone size; where given, it reads once, few, many or a size class.

size,V,D,J,DNA,CDR3
-,TRBV11-2,-,TRBJ2-7,TGTGCCAGCAACCAAGCACCGCCTTACTCCTACGAGCAGTACTTC,CASNQAPPYSYEQYF
-,TRBV27,-,TRBJ1-1,TGTGCCAGCACCTCGCAGGGAGGAGAAGCTTTCTTT,CASTSQGGEAFF
once,TRBV7-2,-,TRBJ1-3,TGTGCCAGCAGCTTAGTAGGGAGGTCTGGAAACACCATATATTTT,CASSLVGRSGNTIYF
-,TRBV6-5,TRBD1,TRBJ1-2,TGTGCCAGCACCACCGGGACAGGGAGAGGCTACACCTTC,CASTTGTGRGYTF
-,TRBV7-2,TRBD2,TRBJ2-7,TGTGCCAGCAGCTTAGCAAGCGGGAGGAACGAGCAGTACTTC,CASSLASGRNEQYF
-,TRBV7-3,-,TRBJ2-2,TGTGCCAGCAGCTTATTGGGCGGGATCGACACCGGGGAGCTGTTTTTT,CASSLLGGIDTGELFF
-,TRBV11-2,TRBD2,TRBJ2-7,TGTGCCAGCAGCTTATTGGGACTAGTCTACGAGCAGTACTTC,CASSLLGLVYEQYF
-,TRBV19,-,TRBJ1-6,TGTGCCAGTCAGGCGGGGTTTTCACCCCTCCACTTT,CASQAGFSPLHF
few,TRBV7-3,-,TRBJ2-5,TGTGCCAGCAGCTTAGGCCAGGGGGAGACCCAGTACTTC,CASSLGQGETQYF
-,TRBV28,-,TRBJ2-7,TGTGCCAGCAGTACGACTAGAATCCTGTTCTACGAGCAGTACTTC,CASSTTRILFYEQYF
few,TRBV2,TRBD1,TRBJ1-2,TGTGCCAGCAGGATCGACAGGGAGTATGGCTACACCTTC,CASRIDREYGYTF
-,TRBV5-5,-,TRBJ1-6,TGTGCCAGCAGCTTGGCAAAAACAGACTATAATTCACCCCTCCACTTT,CASSLAKTDYNSPLHF
-,TRBV3-1/TRBV3-2,-,TRBJ1-5,TGTGCCAGCAGCCTCAGATTGACAGCTGATCAGCCCCAGCATTTT,CASSLRLTADQPQHF
-,TRBV28,TRBD1,TRBJ1-2,TGTGCCAGCAGTTCGTGGGACAGGGAGGGGGGCTACACCTTC,CASSSWDREGGYTF
-,TRBV29-1,TRBD1,TRBJ2-1,TGCAGCGTTGATTGGACAGGGGCGGATGAGCAGTTCTTC,CSVDWTGADEQFF
-,TRBV2,-,TRBJ1-1,TGTGCCAGCAGTGAAGAAGGGCCTCGGAGGTGGACTGAAGCTTTCTTT,CASSEEGPRRWTEAFF
-,TRBV3-1/TRBV3-2,TRBD1,TRBJ2-5,TGTGCCAGCAGCCAAGATACCGGGACAGGGTCCCAGTACTTC,CASSQDTGTGSQYF
-,TRBV6-5,TRBD1,TRBJ1-5,TGTGCCAGCTTGCAATTGCAGGGGGCGGTTCAGCCCCAGCATTTT,CASLQLQGAVQPQHF
-,TRBV4-1,-,TRBJ1-1,TGCGCCAGCAGCCAAGCAGGGGCCCCTGAAGCTTTCTTT,CASSQAGAPEAFF
once,TRBV7-8,-,TRBJ1-2,TGTGCCAGCAGCCCAGAGGCGCGGGGGGGCTACACCTTC,CASSPEARGGYTF
once,TRBV28,-,TRBJ1-2,TGTGCCAGCAGTACCTCATGGACAGCGAACTATGGCTACACCTTC,CASSTSWTANYGYTF
-,TRBV13,-,TRBJ2-5,TGTGCCAGCAGCTTAGCGGCGGGGGAGACCCAGTACTTC,CASSLAAGETQYF
-,TRBV9,TRBD1,TRBJ1-1,TGTGCCAGCAGCGCTGAACCGGGACAGGGGATTAAAGCTTTCTTT,CASSAEPGQGIKAFF
-,TRBV9,TRBD2,TRBJ2-5,TGTGCCAGCAGCGCTTCGGGACTAGCGGGGTTAGAGACCCAGTACTTC,CASSASGLAGLETQYF
-,TRBV4-2,TRBD2,TRBJ2-3,TGTGCCAGCAGCCCACTAGGGACTAGCGGAACTAGCACAGATACGCAGTATTTT,CASSPLGTSGTSTDTQYF
-,TRBV9,-,TRBJ2-5,TGTGCCAGCAGCGTAGGGCCCCGTGAGGCCCAGTACTTC,CASSVGPREAQYF
-,TRBV19,TRBD2,TRBJ2-1,TGTGCCAGTCGCCGAGCGGGAGTAGACTACAATGAGCAGTTCTTC,CASRRAGVDYNEQFF
once,TRBV28,-,TRBJ1-2,TGTGCCAGCACTCAGGCTAACTATGGCTACACCTTC,CASTQANYGYTF
-,TRBV5-6,-,TRBJ1-2,TGTGCCAGCAGCACCGGCCCAGGGGCCGGAGGCTACACCTTC,CASSTGPGAGGYTF
-,TRBV9,TRBD1,TRBJ1-2,TGTGCCAGCAGCTTAGCGAGGACAGGGATTAACTATGGCTACACCTTC,CASSLARTGINYGYTF
-,TRBV4-1,TRBD1,TRBJ2-3,TGCGCCAGCAGCCATGACAGGGGCGTAGGGGATACGCAGTATTTT,CASSHDRGVGDTQYF
-,TRBV5-6,TRBD1,TRBJ1-3,TGTGCCAGCTTAACAGGGGCTGGAAACACCATATATTTT,CASLTGAGNTIYF
-,TRBV5-1,-,TRBJ1-1,TGCGCCAGCAGCACCCTTCAGGGAAGCGGGACTGAAGCTTTCTTT,CASSTLQGSGTEAFF